This record covers a single TCR beta chain. Only in-frame clones appear in the TCRdb table, and some are missing; sequencing was by immunoSEQ multiplex PCR. The data show over 150,000 clones, 94% seen once. This sample was taken from a study of control samples from healthy donors and cancer patients. The CDR3 consists of 14 residues. J is TRBJ2-7 and V is TRBV1; the table's D call of TRBD1 was not tested on the DNA. TRBV1 is termed a pseudogene. The specimen was blood. This clonotype originated in a middle-aged man in good health. The CDR3 region is CTSSQEGPSYEQYF. CDR3 coding DNA: TGCACCAGCAGCCAAGAGGGCCCCTCCTACGAGCAGTACTTC.